The 12 T cell receptor beta chains reported below all come from one sample, sequenced in a study of T cell responses to AZD1222 COVID-19 vaccine. The method was immunoSEQ multiplex PCR; TCRdb's version includes in-frame clones alone and lacks a portion of them. Of more than 75,000 clones listed, around 82% were seen once; the top ten hold about 1.3%. Sequences were derived from peripheral blood, sampled 28 days after the second AZD1222 dose. Every receptor here comes from an adult who received the AZD1222 COVID-19 vaccine.

V is TRBV9 and J is TRBJ2-3, with D maybe TRBD2 (5 bases). Germline V gene lookup returns CDR1 SGDLS and CDR2 YYNGEE. V was shortened by 4 bases and J by 0 bases, with 30 bases between the two germline ends. The CDR3 is 21 amino acids. The CDR3 nucleotides read TGTGCCAGCAGCCCCACGGCCGGGGAGCGGAGCATAATTACTAGCACAGATACGCAGTATTTT. It encodes CASSPTAGERSIITSTDTQYF.

With regard to this clone: At one end the junction does not follow the germline gene, possibly because of a read error. This rearrangement joins TRBV5-1 to TRBJ2-7; 10 bases align to TRBD1. The CDR3 totals 15 residues. CDR1 is SGHRS and CDR2 is YFSETQ in the germline V gene. CDR3 DNA sequence: TGCGCCCGCAGCCGGACAGGGGGGGACGGGTACGAGCAGTACTTC. This sequence encodes CARSRTGGDGYEQYF.

This clone was seen only once. The chain has TRBV5-4 and TRBJ1-2, with a tentative D call TRBD1 (5 bases). The germline CDR1 and CDR2 sequences are SGHNT and YYREEE (reference sequence). The ends were cut back, 0 bases at V and 7 bases at J, with 10 bases in the middle. This CDR3 has 13 amino acids. CDR3 protein: CASSLEDKFGYTF. CDR3 DNA sequence: TGTGCCAGCAGCTTGGAGGACAAATTTGGCTACACCTTC.

This clone has only a few counts. V is TRBV9 and J is TRBJ1-1; D remains ambiguous. Trimming cost V 0 bases and J 5 bases, with 17 bases left between them. This CDR3 comprises 16 residues. Germline V gene data show CDR1 as SGDLS and CDR2 as YYNGEE. CDR3 DNA: TGTGCCAGCAGCGTAGGGAAGTATGGGCCCAGGACTGAAGCTTTCTTT. Its protein product is CASSVGKYGPRTEAFF.

V usage is TRBV15 and J usage is TRBJ2-5, with unresolved D. The CDR3 is 14 amino acids. Trimming removed 7 bases from V and 2 bases from J, with 14 bases in between. Germline V gives CDR1 LNHNV, CDR2 YYDKDF (reference sequence). The CDR3 bases are TGTGCCACCAAGGCCACAGTCCTGCAAGAGACCCAGTACTTC. It specifies CATKATVLQETQYF.

This chain links TRBV6-2 or TRBV6-3 with TRBJ1-1; the D is unclear. The CDR3 is 15 residues long. CDR1 and CDR2 (germline): MNHEY, SVGEGT. V was trimmed by 0 bases and J by 0 bases, leaving 8 bases between them. The CDR3: CASSYSTQLNTEAFF. The CDR3 nucleotides read TGTGCCAGCAGTTACTCGACACAGCTGAACACTGAAGCTTTCTTT.

The chain has TRBV12-3 or TRBV12-4 and TRBJ2-1; D call uncertain. V was cut by 6 bases and J by 14 bases, with 17 bases left in between. The CDR3 consists of 12 residues. In nucleotides, the CDR3 is TGTGCCAGCAGATCTTATAGGAATATCGAGTTCTTC. Protein product: CASRSYRNIEFF.

This clone was recorded only once. The chain carries TRBV18 and TRBJ1-5; D perhaps matches TRBD1 (5 bases). Per germline, CDR1 KGHSH and CDR2 LQKENI. V lost 2 bases to trimming and J lost 6 bases, with 11 bases between them. The CDR3 is made up of 14 amino acids. CDR3 residues: CASSPMDTRQPQHF. The CDR3 DNA reads TGTGCCAGCTCACCAATGGACACCCGTCAGCCCCAGCATTTT. The variable domain in full, completed from reference TRBV18 and TRBJ1-5, reads NAGVMQNPRHLVRRRGQEARLRCSPMKGHSHVYWYRQLPEEGLKFMVYLQKENIIDESGMPKERFSAEFPKEGPSILRIQQVVRGDSAAYFCASSPMDTRQPQHFGDGTRLSIL.

The J gene is TRBJ2-6, the V gene TRBV19; D remains unclear. With 5 bases removed from V and 4 bases from J, the gap between germline ends came to 9 bases. CDR1 is LNHDA and CDR2 is SQIVND in the germline V gene (reference sequence). This CDR3 has 14 amino acids. In DNA form, the CDR3 reads TGTGCCAGTAGTCAGGACCCCGGGGCCAACGTCCTGACTTTC. As protein: CASSQDPGANVLTF.

This clone is a singleton in its sample. The chain couples TRBV2 to TRBJ1-2, with D unclear. Deletions cut 2 bases from V and 8 bases from J, with 18 bases between. Germline-derived CDR1 and CDR2 are SNHLY and FYNNEI. This CDR3 contains 15 residues. The DNA for the CDR3 is TGTGCCAGCAGTGAATTGTCCCGGGGATATGGGGGCTACACCTTC. Translated, it gives CASSELSRGYGGYTF. Using reference TRBV2 and TRBJ1-2 for the parts outside the CDR3, the full variable domain is EPEVTQTPSHQVTQMGQEVILRCVPISNHLYFYWYRQILGQKVEFLVSFYNNEISEKSEIFDDQFSVERPDGSNFTLKIRSTKLEDSAMYFCASSELSRGYGGYTFGSGTRLTVV.

This chain links TRBV4-3 with TRBJ2-7; 8 nucleotides match TRBD1. V shed 0 bases and J 5 bases; nucleotides not matched to a gene: 3. The CDR3 has 14 residues. CDR1 LGHNA and CDR2 YSLEER come from the germline V gene. CDR3 DNA sequence: TGCGCCAGCAGCCAAGAGTACAGGGGGAACGAGCAGTACTTC. This gives the protein CASSQEYRGNEQYF.

The chain combines TRBV10-3 with TRBJ2-3; the D gene could be TRBD1 or TRBD2 (7 bases each). The germline gives CDR1 ENHRY, CDR2 SYGVKD. The CDR3 runs to 15 residues. The V gene lost 7 bases and the J gene lost 5 bases, with 19 bases spanning the gap. The CDR3 sequence: CAIKGAGDSGDTQYF. CDR3 coding DNA: TGTGCCATCAAGGGGGCGGGGGATTCGGGAGATACGCAGTATTTT.